Sequencing of this T cell receptor (beta chain) was carried out in a study of blood T cell repertoires in COVID-19. V was trimmed by 3 bases and J by 3 bases, leaving 15 bases between them. Germline loops: CDR1 LNHNV, CDR2 YYDKDF (reference sequence). The CDR3 is 16 residues long. Profiling relied on immunoSEQ multiplex PCR, and the TCRdb table lists in-frame clones only, not all of them. Of 250,000 to 300,000 clones listed, approximately 85% are singletons. This rearrangement joins TRBV15 to TRBJ1-5, with D uncertain. This clonotype originated in a woman between 65 and 79 years old with acute or convalescent COVID-19. What was sequenced was peripheral blood. Here the CDR3 DNA reads TGTGCCACCAGCAGTATAACAGCAAACAACAATCAGCCCCAGCATTTT. This sequence encodes CATSSITANNNQPQHF.